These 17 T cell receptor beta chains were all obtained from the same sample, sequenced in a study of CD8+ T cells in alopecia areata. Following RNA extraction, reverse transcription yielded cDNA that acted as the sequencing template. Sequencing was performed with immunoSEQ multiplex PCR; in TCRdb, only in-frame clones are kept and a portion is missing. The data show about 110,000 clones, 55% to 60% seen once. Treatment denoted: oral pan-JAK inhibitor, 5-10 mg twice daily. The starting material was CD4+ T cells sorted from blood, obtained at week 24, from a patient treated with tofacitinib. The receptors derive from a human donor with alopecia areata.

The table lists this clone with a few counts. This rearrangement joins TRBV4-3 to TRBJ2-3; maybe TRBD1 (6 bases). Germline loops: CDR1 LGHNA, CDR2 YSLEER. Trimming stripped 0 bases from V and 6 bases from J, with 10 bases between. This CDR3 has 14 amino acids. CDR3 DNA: TGCGCCAGCAGCCAAGAACAGGGTGAGGATACGCAGTATTTT. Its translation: CASSQEQGEDTQYF.

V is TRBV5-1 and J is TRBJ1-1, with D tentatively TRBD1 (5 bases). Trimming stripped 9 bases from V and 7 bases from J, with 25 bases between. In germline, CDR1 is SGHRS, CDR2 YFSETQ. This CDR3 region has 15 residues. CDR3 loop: CANSSDGRTIREAFF. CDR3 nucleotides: TGCGCCAACAGTTCGGATGGGCGGACAATACGTGAAGCTTTCTTT.

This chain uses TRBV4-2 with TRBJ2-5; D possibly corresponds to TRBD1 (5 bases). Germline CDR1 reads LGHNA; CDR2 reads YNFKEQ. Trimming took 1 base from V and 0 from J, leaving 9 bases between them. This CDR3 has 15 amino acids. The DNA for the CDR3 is TGTGCCAGCAGCCAAGGAGACAGAAACCAAGAGACCCAGTACTTC. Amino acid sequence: CASSQGDRNQETQYF.

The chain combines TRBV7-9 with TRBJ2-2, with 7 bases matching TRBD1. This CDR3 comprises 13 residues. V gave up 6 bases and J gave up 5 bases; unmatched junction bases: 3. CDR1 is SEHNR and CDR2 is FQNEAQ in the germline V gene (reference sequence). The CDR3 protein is CASRLQGTGELFF. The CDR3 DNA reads TGTGCCAGCAGACTACAGGGGACCGGGGAGCTGTTTTTT.

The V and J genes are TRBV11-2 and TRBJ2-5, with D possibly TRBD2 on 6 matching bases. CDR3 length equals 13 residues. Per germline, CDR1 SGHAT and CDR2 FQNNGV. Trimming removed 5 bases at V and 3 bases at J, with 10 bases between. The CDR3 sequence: CASSIGTEETQYF. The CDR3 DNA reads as TGTGCCAGCAGCATCGGGACTGAAGAGACCCAGTACTTC.

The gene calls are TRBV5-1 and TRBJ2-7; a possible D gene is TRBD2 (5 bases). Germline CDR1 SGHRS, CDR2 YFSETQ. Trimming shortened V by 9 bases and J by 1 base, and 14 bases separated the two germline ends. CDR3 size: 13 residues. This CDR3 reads CATEGGRSYEQYF. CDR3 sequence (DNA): TGCGCCACTGAAGGAGGCAGGTCCTACGAGCAGTACTTC.

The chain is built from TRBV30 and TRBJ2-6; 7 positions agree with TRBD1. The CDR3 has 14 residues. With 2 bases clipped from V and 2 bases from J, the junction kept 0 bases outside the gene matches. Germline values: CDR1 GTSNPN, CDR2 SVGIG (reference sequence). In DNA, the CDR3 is TGTGCCTGGAGTAGGGGGCCTGGGGCCAACGTCCTGACTTTC. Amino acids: CAWSRGPGANVLTF.

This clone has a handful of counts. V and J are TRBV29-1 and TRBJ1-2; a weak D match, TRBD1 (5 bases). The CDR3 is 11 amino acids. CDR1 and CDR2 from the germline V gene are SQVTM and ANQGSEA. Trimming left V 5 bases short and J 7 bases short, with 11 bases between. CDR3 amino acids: CSVWDVGGYTF. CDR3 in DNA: TGCAGCGTTTGGGACGTGGGTGGCTACACCTTC.

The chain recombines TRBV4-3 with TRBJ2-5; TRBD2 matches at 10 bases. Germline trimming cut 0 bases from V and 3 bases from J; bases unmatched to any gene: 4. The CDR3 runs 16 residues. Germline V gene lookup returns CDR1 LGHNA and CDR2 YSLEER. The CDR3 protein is CASSQESLAGEETQYF. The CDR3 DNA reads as TGCGCCAGCAGCCAAGAGTCCCTAGCGGGGGAAGAGACCCAGTACTTC.

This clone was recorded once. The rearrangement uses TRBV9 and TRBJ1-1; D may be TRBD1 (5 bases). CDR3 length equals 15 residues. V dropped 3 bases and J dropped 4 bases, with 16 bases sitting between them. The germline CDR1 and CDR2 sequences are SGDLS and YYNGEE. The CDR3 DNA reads TGTGCCAGCAGCGGCGACCAGGGTGTCGGCACTGAAGCTTTCTTT. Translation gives CASSGDQGVGTEAFF.

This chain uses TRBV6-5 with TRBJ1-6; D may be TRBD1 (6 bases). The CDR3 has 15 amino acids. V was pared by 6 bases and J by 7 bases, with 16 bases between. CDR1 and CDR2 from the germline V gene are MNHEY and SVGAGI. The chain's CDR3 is CASRTTGGINSPLHF. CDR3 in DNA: TGTGCCAGCAGAACGACAGGAGGGATCAATTCACCCCTCCACTTT.

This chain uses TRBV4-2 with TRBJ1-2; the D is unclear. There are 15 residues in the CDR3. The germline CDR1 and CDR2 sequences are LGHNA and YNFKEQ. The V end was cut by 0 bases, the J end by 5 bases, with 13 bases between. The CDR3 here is CASSQEGQSIYGYTF. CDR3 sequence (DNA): TGTGCCAGCAGCCAAGAAGGGCAGTCCATTTATGGCTACACCTTC.

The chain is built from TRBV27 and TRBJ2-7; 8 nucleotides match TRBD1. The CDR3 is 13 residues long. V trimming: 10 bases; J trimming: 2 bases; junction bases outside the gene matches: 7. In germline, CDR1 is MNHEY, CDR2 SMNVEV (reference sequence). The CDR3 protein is CATNQGATYEQYF. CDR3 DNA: TGTGCCACCAATCAGGGGGCCACCTACGAGCAGTACTTC.

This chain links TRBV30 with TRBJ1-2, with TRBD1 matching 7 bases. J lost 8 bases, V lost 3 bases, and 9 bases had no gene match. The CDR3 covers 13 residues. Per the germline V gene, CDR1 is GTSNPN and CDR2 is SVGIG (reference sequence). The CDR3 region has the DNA TGTGCCTGGAGATCGACAGGGCTCGCCGGCTACACCTTC. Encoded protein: CAWRSTGLAGYTF.

CDR3 amino acids: CAWTWTGKNTEAFF. Written as DNA, the CDR3 is TGTGCCTGGACCTGGACAGGGAAGAACACTGAAGCTTTCTTT. J is TRBJ1-1 and V is TRBV30; 8 bases match TRBD1. The CDR3 is 14 amino acids. The trim removed 4 bases at V and 1 base at J, leaving 5 bases unmatched. Germline V gives CDR1 GTSNPN, CDR2 SVGIG (reference sequence).

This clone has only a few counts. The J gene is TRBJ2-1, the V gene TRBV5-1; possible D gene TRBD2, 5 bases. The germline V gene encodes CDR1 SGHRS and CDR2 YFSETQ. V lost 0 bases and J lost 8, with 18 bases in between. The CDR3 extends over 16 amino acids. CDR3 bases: TGCGCCAGCAGCTTGGCCCCTAGCTCTGGATCATATGAGCAGTTCTTC. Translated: CASSLAPSSGSYEQFF.

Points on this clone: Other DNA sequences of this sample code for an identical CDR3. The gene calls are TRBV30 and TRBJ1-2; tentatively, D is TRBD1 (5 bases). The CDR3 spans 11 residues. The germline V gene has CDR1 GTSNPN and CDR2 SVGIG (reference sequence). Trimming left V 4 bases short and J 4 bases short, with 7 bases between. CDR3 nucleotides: TGTGCCTGGACGGGGGGCTATGGCTACACCTTC. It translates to CAWTGGYGYTF.